Listed here are 22 T cell receptor beta chains from one sample, sequenced in a study of blood T cell repertoires in COVID-19. Clones were read by immunoSEQ multiplex PCR, and TCRdb kept only the in-frame ones, dropping some. The profile covers a few hundred thousand clones, with about 84% appearing a single time and about 7% taken by the ten largest. Sequenced sample: PBMCs or T cells enriched from blood (not recorded which). The origin of the receptors is a woman between 40 and 50 years old with acute COVID-19.

The V gene is TRBV11-1, the J gene TRBJ1-1, with 8 bases that match TRBD1. In germline, CDR1 is SGHAT, CDR2 FQDESV (reference sequence). Trimming took 10 bases from V and 4 from J; bases not matched to a gene: 8. CDR3 length: 13 amino acids. The CDR3 DNA is TGTGCCACTACGAAAACAGGGGGCACTGAAGCTTTCTTT. It codes for CATTKTGGTEAFF.

This clone was detected only once. The rearrangement joins TRBV5-5 to TRBJ1-2; 7 positions agree with TRBD1. With 6 bases clipped from V and 6 bases from J, the junction kept 14 bases outside the gene matches. Germline lookup yields CDR1 SGHKS and CDR2 YYEKEE (reference sequence). This CDR3 contains 15 residues. DNA of the CDR3: TGTGCCAGCACCAATGACAGGGTAATTCCCGATGGCTACACCTTC. This gives the protein CASTNDRVIPDGYTF.

The V and J genes are TRBV29-1 and TRBJ1-5; 7 bases align to TRBD1. CDR3 length: 14 amino acids. J lost 4 bases, V lost 4 bases, and 7 bases had no gene match. Germline loops: CDR1 SQVTM, CDR2 ANQGSEA. The chain's CDR3 is CSVGVQGGNQPQHF. The CDR3 DNA reads TGCAGCGTTGGAGTGCAGGGGGGAAATCAGCCCCAGCATTTT.

The V and J genes are TRBV19 and TRBJ1-1; no definite D call. The CDR3 covers 14 residues. CDR1 is LNHDA and CDR2 is SQIVND in the germline V gene (reference sequence). V gave up 8 bases and J gave up 6 bases, with 19 bases separating them. CDR3 in amino acids: CASCSRSGGPEAFF. CDR3 nucleotide sequence: TGTGCCAGTTGTTCTAGGTCGGGAGGGCCTGAAGCTTTCTTT.

This clone came up a few times. V gene TRBV5-1 combines with J gene TRBJ1-4; the D gene is possibly TRBD1 (5 bases). V was cut by 5 bases and J by 8 bases, with 19 bases left in between. CDR1 is SGHRS, CDR2 YFSETQ, per germline. This CDR3 comprises 15 residues. CDR3 amino acids: CASSRTTGLEEKLFF. The CDR3 nucleotides read TGCGCCAGCAGTAGGACAACGGGACTGGAAGAAAAACTGTTTTTT.

CDR3 bases: TGTGCCAGCAGCCCCCTGAATAGGGGGGGGAGCTCCTACAATGAGCAGTTCTTC. This encodes CASSPLNRGGSSYNEQFF. The V call is TRBV7-9, the J call TRBJ2-1, with TRBD2 as a possible D gene (7 bases). This CDR3 spans 18 amino acids. V lost 5 bases, J lost 0 bases, and 20 bases lay in between. From germline, CDR1 is SEHNR and CDR2 FQNEAQ (reference sequence). The full variable domain, in which reference TRBV7-9 and TRBJ2-1 provide the parts outside the CDR3, is DTGVSQNPRHKITKRGQNVTFRCDPISEHNRLYWYRQTLGQGPEFLTYFQNEAQLEKSRLLSDRFSAERPKGSFSTLEIQRTEQGDSAMYLCASSPLNRGGSSYNEQFFGPGTRLTVL.

V is TRBV15 and J is TRBJ2-4, with a weak D call TRBD2 (6 bases). There are 17 residues in the CDR3. V shed 0 bases and J shed 0 bases, with 12 bases lying between them. In germline, CDR1 is LNHNV, CDR2 YYDKDF (reference sequence). CDR3 protein: CATSRDPRGIAKNIQYF. CDR3 bases: TGTGCCACCAGCAGAGATCCACGGGGGATAGCCAAAAACATTCAGTACTTC.

This clone was counted once. This chain joins TRBV30 and TRBJ2-5, with 7 bases aligning to TRBD2. Germline V gives CDR1 GTSNPN, CDR2 SVGIG (reference sequence). With V trimmed by 7 bases and J by 4 bases, 9 bases remained unmatched. The CDR3 length is 13 residues. The CDR3 nucleotides read TGTGCCTCAGGCGGGGAGGGCCTAGAGACCCAGTACTTC. It codes for CASGGEGLETQYF. Using reference TRBV30 and TRBJ2-5 for the parts outside the CDR3, the full variable domain is SQTIHQWPATLVQPVGSPLSLECTVEGTSNPNLYWYRQAAGRGLQLLFYSVGIGQISSEVPQNLSASRPQDRQFILSSKKLLLSDSGFYLCASGGEGLETQYFGPGTRLLVL.

This clone was detected once. The genes are TRBV10-2 and TRBJ2-7, with D perhaps TRBD1 (6 bases). Per the germline V gene, CDR1 is WSHSY and CDR2 is SAAADI. V was cut by 5 bases and J by 1 base, with 9 bases left in between. The CDR3 spans 13 residues. Written as DNA, the CDR3 is TGCGCCAGCAGTAAGGGACAATCCTACGAGCAGTACTTC. It translates to CASSKGQSYEQYF.

The chain joins TRBV18 to TRBJ1-2, with D unresolved. CDR1 is KGHSH and CDR2 is LQKENI in the germline V gene. This CDR3 region has 17 residues. Trimming removed 3 bases from V and 2 bases from J, with 19 bases in between. CDR3 loop: CASSPTLNRGGNYGYTF. The CDR3 DNA sequence: TGTGCCAGCTCACCCACCCTTAACAGAGGAGGAAACTATGGCTACACCTTC.

The chain recombines TRBV28 with TRBJ2-3; 10 nucleotides match TRBD2. The V and J ends lost 6 bases and 5 bases, in that order; junction bases with no gene match: 11. This CDR3 spans 16 amino acids. Per the germline V gene, CDR1 is MDHEN and CDR2 is SYDVKM. CDR3 coding DNA: TGTGCCAGCAGCCTCGGGGCTAGCGGGGGACTAGATACGCAGTATTTT. The encoded protein is CASSLGASGGLDTQYF.

The chain joins TRBV15 to TRBJ1-2, with a tentative D call TRBD1 (6 bases). The CDR3 spans 17 residues. Germline-derived CDR1 and CDR2 are LNHNV and YYDKDF (reference sequence). Trimming took off 2 bases at V and 0 bases at J, with 16 bases between the two ends. For the CDR3, the DNA is TGTGCCACCAGCAGAATGTACCGGGACACCTCTAACTATGGCTACACCTTC. The encoded protein is CATSRMYRDTSNYGYTF.

This clone was seen at least ten times. The chain combines TRBV12-3 or TRBV12-4 with TRBJ1-1; D is undetermined. The CDR3 is 13 amino acids. V lost 5 bases and J lost 0, with 7 bases in between. The chain's CDR3 is CASSQRVNTEAFF. The CDR3 DNA reads TGTGCCAGCAGTCAGAGGGTGAACACTGAAGCTTTCTTT.

Only one count was recorded for this clone. Other nucleotide sequences from this sample produce the same CDR3. The V gene is TRBV28, the J gene TRBJ2-3; D is uncertain. Germline V gene lookup returns CDR1 MDHEN and CDR2 SYDVKM. The length of the CDR3 is 13 residues. V was trimmed by 6 bases and J by 4 bases, leaving 11 bases between them. The CDR3 DNA sequence: TGTGCCAGCAGCGGCGGTGGCGCAGATACGCAGTATTTT. This encodes CASSGGGADTQYF.

V usage is TRBV6-2 or TRBV6-3 and J usage is TRBJ1-3; 8 bases match TRBD1. V dropped 5 bases and J dropped 4; count of bases not matched to a gene: 10. The CDR3 loop spans 16 amino acids. Germline CDR1 MNHEY, CDR2 SVGEGT. CDR3 in DNA: TGTGCCAGCAGTAACCCGAGACAGGGGACCGGAAACACCATATATTTT. It translates to CASSNPRQGTGNTIYF.

The chain has TRBV28 and TRBJ1-1, with 9 nucleotides matching TRBD1. V lost 7 bases and J lost 4; bases outside the gene matches: 7. The CDR3 totals 14 residues. Germline CDR1 and CDR2: MDHEN and SYDVKM. CDR3 sequence reads: CASISTGGGTEAFF. The CDR3 nucleotides are TGTGCCAGCATTTCGACAGGGGGAGGCACTGAAGCTTTCTTT.

This sequence joins TRBV7-9 and TRBJ2-3; D uncertain. The CDR3 has 16 residues. Germline CDR1 SEHNR, CDR2 FQNEAQ (reference sequence). V was trimmed by 1 base and J by 2 bases, leaving 13 bases between them. The CDR3 sequence is CASSLGGGLITDTQYF. Written as DNA, the CDR3 is TGTGCCAGCAGCTTAGGAGGCGGCCTTATCACAGATACGCAGTATTTT.

This chain links TRBV19 with TRBJ2-5, with D perhaps TRBD2 (6 bases). Germline V gives CDR1 LNHDA, CDR2 SQIVND (reference sequence). Trimming stripped 6 bases from V and 1 base from J, with 18 bases between. The CDR3 is made up of 16 amino acids. The CDR3 here is CASSRDRGILQETQYF. The DNA of the CDR3 is TGTGCCAGTAGCCGGGACCGGGGGATCCTCCAAGAGACCCAGTACTTC.

This chain connects TRBV19 to TRBJ1-5, with a weak D call TRBD1 (6 bases). Looked up from germline, CDR1 is LNHDA and CDR2 is SQIVND (reference sequence). The CDR3 consists of 13 residues. Trimming shortened V by 5 bases and J by 3 bases, and 8 bases separated the two germline ends. CDR3 protein: CASSGTPNQPQHF. The CDR3 DNA sequence: TGTGCCAGTAGTGGGACACCCAATCAGCCCCAGCATTTT.

The V call is TRBV7-9, the J call TRBJ2-1, with TRBD2 matching over 14 bases. Germline CDR1 reads SEHNR; CDR2 reads FQNEAQ (reference sequence). The V and J ends lost 5 bases and 9 bases, in that order; junction bases with no gene match: 12. This CDR3 is built from 17 residues. CDR3 DNA sequence: TGTGCCAGCAGCCCTTCGACTAGCGGGGGGGCCCGCGCTGAGCAGTTCTTC. Translating gives CASSPSTSGGARAEQFF.

J is TRBJ1-2 and V is TRBV6-5; 9 nucleotides agree with TRBD1. Germline V gives CDR1 MNHEY, CDR2 SVGAGI. This CDR3 spans 12 amino acids. V dropped 6 bases and J dropped 5; count of bases not matched to a gene: 1. The CDR3, as DNA: TGTGCCAGCAGAGGACAGGGGTATGGCTACACCTTC. It encodes CASRGQGYGYTF.

This clone was counted only a few times. The genes are TRBV7-8 and TRBJ2-2, with 7 bases matching TRBD2. The germline V gene has CDR1 SGHVS and CDR2 FQNEAQ. Unmatched junction bases numbered 3, after V lost 2 bases and J lost 0 bases. The CDR3 is made up of 16 amino acids. Here the CDR3 reads CASSLRSGANTGELFF. In DNA, the CDR3 is TGTGCCAGCAGCTTAAGGAGCGGGGCGAACACCGGGGAGCTGTTTTTT.